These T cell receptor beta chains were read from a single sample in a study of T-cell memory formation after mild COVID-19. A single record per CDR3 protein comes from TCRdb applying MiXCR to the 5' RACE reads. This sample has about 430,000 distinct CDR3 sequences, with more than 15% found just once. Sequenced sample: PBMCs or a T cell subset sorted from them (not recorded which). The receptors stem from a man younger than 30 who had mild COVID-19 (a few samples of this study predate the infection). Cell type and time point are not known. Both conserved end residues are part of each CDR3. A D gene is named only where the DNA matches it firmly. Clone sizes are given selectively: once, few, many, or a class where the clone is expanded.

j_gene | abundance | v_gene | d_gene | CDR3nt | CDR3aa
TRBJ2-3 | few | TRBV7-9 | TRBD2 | TGTGCCAGCAGCTTAGTAGGCGGGGGGGCCGCAGATACGCAGTATTTT | CASSLVGGGAADTQYF
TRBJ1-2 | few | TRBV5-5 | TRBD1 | TGTGCCAGCAGCTTGCATCCAGGGGGAGATGGCTACACCTTC | CASSLHPGGDGYTF
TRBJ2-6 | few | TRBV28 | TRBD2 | TGTGCCAGCGGCCGCGGGAGCACCACCTCTGGGGCCAACGTCCTGACTTTC | CASGRGSTTSGANVLTF
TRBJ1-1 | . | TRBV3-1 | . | TGTGCCAGCAGCCAAGTGGAGGTGCCTGAAGCTTTCTTT | CASSQVEVPEAFF
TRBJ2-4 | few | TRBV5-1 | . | TGCGCCAGCAGCATCCGGGGCATTCAGTACTTC | CASSIRGIQYF
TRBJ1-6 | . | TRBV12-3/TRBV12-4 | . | TGTGCCAGCAGTTTAGATAGGGGGGGTTCACCCCTCCACTTT | CASSLDRGGSPLHF
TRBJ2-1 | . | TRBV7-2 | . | TGTGCCAGCAGCTCAGTTCCCAATAATGAGCAGTTCTTC | CASSSVPNNEQFF
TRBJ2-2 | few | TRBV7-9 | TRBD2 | TGTGCCAGCAGCACCACAGCGGGGGCGAACACCGGGGAGCTGTTTTTT | CASSTTAGANTGELFF
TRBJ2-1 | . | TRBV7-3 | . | TGTGCCAGCAGCTTAACTGAGTTCAATGAGCAGTTCTTC | CASSLTEFNEQFF
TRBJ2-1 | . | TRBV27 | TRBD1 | TGTGCCAGCAGGATAGACAGGGCCGCCCACAATGAGCAGTTCTTC | CASRIDRAAHNEQFF
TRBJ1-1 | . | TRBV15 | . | TGTGCCACCAGCAGAGCAAACGGGGAAGCTTTCTTT | CATSRANGEAFF
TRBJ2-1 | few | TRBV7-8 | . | TGTGCCAGCAGCTTTTCGGGGACCACGGGCAGCAATGAGCAGTTCTTC | CASSFSGTTGSNEQFF
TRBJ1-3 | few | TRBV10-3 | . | TGTGCCATCAGTGAGGGCCCTGGAAACACCATATATTTT | CAISEGPGNTIYF
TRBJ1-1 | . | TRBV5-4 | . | TGTGCCAGCAGCTTGGGGGGGGGACGGATGAACACTGAAGCTTTCTTT | CASSLGGGRMNTEAFF
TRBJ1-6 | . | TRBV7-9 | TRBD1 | TGTGCCAGCAGCTTACCGGGACAGTATAATTCACCCCTCCACTTT | CASSLPGQYNSPLHF
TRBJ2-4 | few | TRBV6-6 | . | TGTGCCAGCAGCCCTTACCGGGAGGCCAAAAACATTCAGTACTTC | CASSPYREAKNIQYF
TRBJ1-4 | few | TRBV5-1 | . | TGCGCCAGCAGCTTGGACCTACGGGGGGAAAAACTGTTTTTT | CASSLDLRGEKLFF
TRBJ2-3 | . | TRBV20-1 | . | TGCAGTGCAGAGCTAAGAGGGCGTCGGGATACGCAGTATTTT | CSAELRGRRDTQYF
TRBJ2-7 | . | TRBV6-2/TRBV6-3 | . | TGTGCCAGCAGTTACACCGGCGAACCCTACGAGCAGTACTTC | CASSYTGEPYEQYF
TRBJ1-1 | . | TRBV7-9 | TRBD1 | TGTGCCAGCAGCTCATCCGGGACAGGGGACCCCCGGTGGGCTTTCTTT | CASSSSGTGDPRWAFF
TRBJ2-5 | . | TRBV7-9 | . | TGTGCCAGCAGCTTAAAGCAGTTGCCCCAGTACTTC | CASSLKQLPQYF
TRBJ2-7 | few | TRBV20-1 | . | TGCAGTGCTAGTGGTGGTTGGTCCGAGCAGTACTTC | CSASGGWSEQYF
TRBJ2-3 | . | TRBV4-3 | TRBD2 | TGCGCCAGCAGCCAAGACTTTTTTACCGGGGGGGCGTGGGATACGCAGTATTTT | CASSQDFFTGGAWDTQYF
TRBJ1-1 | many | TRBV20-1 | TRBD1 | TGCAGTGCTGGGGACAGTTCTTCTGAAGCTTTCTTT | CSAGDSSSEAFF
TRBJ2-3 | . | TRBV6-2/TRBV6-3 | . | TGTGCCAGCAGTCAACAAAATACGCAGTATTTT | CASSQQNTQYF
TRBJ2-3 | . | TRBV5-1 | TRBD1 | TGCGCCAGCACCGAGGGACAGCCCACAGATACGCAGTATTTT | CASTEGQPTDTQYF
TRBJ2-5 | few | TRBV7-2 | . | TGTGCCAGCAGCCTCAAGGGGGAAGAGACCCAGTACTTC | CASSLKGEETQYF
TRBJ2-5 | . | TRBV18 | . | TGTGCCAGCTCACCCAAAAGCGTTCAAGAGACCCAGTACTTC | CASSPKSVQETQYF
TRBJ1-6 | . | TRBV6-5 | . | TGTGCCAGCAGCCAGCCAGGACGGGGCAAGGGGCTGTCTTCACCCCTCCACTTT | CASSQPGRGKGLSSPLHF
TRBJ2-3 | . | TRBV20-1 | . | TGCAGTGCTAGCGTCCGCACAGATACGCAGTATTTT | CSASVRTDTQYF
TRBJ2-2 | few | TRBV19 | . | TGTGCCAGTAGTTTGGGACATTTCACCGGGGAGCTGTTTTTT | CASSLGHFTGELFF
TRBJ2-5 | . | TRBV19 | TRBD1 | TGTGCCAGTAGTATCAGCAGGGGGCCACAAGAGACCCAGTACTTC | CASSISRGPQETQYF
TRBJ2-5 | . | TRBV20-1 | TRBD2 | TGCAGTGCCGCCCCCAGCGGGGGGGCCCGGGAGACCCAGTACTTC | CSAAPSGGARETQYF
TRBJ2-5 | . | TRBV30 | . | TGTGCCTGGGGACGGGGGCACCAAGAGACCCAGTACTTC | CAWGRGHQETQYF
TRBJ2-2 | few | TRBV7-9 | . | TGTGCCAGCAGCCCGTATGGGGCCCCGGGCACCGGGGAGCTGTTTTTT | CASSPYGAPGTGELFF
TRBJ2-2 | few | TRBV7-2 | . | TGTGCCAGCAGCCCCACACCGGTCGGGGAGCTGTTTTTT | CASSPTPVGELFF
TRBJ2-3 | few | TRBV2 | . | TGTGCCAGCGGCCTCCGGGGGGCTTCCCCAGATACGCAGTATTTT | CASGLRGASPDTQYF
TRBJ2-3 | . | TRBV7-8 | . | TGTGCCAGCAGCTTAGTTCCGTGGGCTAGCACAGATACGCAGTATTTT | CASSLVPWASTDTQYF
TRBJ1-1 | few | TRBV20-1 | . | TGCAGTGCTAGGAGAGGGGGATTCATGAACACTGAAGCTTTCTTT | CSARRGGFMNTEAFF
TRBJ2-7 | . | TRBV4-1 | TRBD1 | TGCGCCAGCAGCCGAGTACAGGGGACAGTCTACGAGCAGTACTTC | CASSRVQGTVYEQYF
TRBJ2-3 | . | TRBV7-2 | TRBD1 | TGTGCCAGTAAAGAGACAGGGGCCGTTACGCAGTATTTT | CASKETGAVTQYF
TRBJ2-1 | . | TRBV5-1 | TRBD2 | TGCGCCAGCAGCATGGAGCGGGGGGGCCAGCGGCAGTTCTTC | CASSMERGGQRQFF
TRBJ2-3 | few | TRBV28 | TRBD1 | TGTGCCAGCAGTTTAGGGACAGGGAGTTTGGTGGATACGCAGTATTTT | CASSLGTGSLVDTQYF
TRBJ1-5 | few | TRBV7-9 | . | TGTGCCAGCAGCTTCACGGGTGACAATCAGCCCCAGCATTTT | CASSFTGDNQPQHF
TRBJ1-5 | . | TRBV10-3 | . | TGTGCCATCAGTGAATACCCTGGGGCGGCCCAGCATTTT | CAISEYPGAAQHF
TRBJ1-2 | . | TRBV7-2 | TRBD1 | TGTGCCAGCAGCCCCCCTCCGGGACAGTTCTATGGCTACACCTTC | CASSPPPGQFYGYTF
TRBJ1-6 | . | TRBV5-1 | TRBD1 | TGCGCCAGCAGCTTTGGCTCCGGACAGGTTAATTCACCCCTCCACTTT | CASSFGSGQVNSPLHF
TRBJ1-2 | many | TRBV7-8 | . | TGTGCCAGCAGCTTAGGGTCAGCTAACTATGGCTACACCTTC | CASSLGSANYGYTF
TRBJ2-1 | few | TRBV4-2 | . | TGTGCCAGCAGCCAAGATCCGCAGGGAGGTGAGCAGTTCTTC | CASSQDPQGGEQFF
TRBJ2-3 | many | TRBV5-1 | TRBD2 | TGCGCCAGCAGCTTCTTAGCGGGGGGGCCTAGAACAGATACGCAGTATTTT | CASSFLAGGPRTDTQYF
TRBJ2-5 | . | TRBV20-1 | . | TGCAGCATAAAGAAGCGGGTGGGCCAAGAGACCCAGTACTTC | CSIKKRVGQETQYF
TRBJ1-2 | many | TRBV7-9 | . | TGTGCCAGCAGCTCAAGGTCGTCTAACTATGGCTACACCTTC | CASSSRSSNYGYTF
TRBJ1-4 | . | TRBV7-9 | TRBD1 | TGTGCCAGCACCACAGGGGCCGAAAAACTGTTTTTT | CASTTGAEKLFF
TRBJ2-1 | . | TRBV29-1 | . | TGCAGCGTTGAAGACGGCATTAGCTCCTACAATGAGCAGTTCTTC | CSVEDGISSYNEQFF